A single sample gave rise to the 26 T cell receptor beta chains below, sequenced in a study of blood T cell repertoires in COVID-19. Generated by immunoSEQ multiplex PCR, the TCRdb table keeps only in-frame clones and is missing some. The sample consists of approximately 61,000 clones, 75% to 85% of them appearing once. The sequenced sample consisted of peripheral blood. All receptors come from a man aged 50-60 years with COVID-19, enrolled during active disease.

V and J are TRBV30 and TRBJ1-5, with D possibly matching TRBD1 (5 bases). The V gene lost 4 bases and the J gene lost 5 bases, with 9 bases spanning the gap. This CDR3 is 12 amino acids long. Germline CDR1 reads GTSNPN; CDR2 reads SVGIG (reference sequence). The CDR3 is CAWKGVDQPQHF. DNA of the CDR3: TGTGCCTGGAAAGGGGTGGATCAGCCCCAGCATTTT.

This clone was seen just once. The chain recombines TRBV7-2 with TRBJ2-5; 7 bases align to TRBD1. The CDR3 totals 14 residues. V lost 5 bases, J lost 2 bases, and 5 bases stayed unmatched. Germline CDR1 and CDR2: SGHTA and FQGNSA. The CDR3 nucleotides are TGTGCCAGCAGCACCCAGGGGGAACAAGAGACCCAGTACTTC. Amino acid sequence: CASSTQGEQETQYF.

V is TRBV6-1 and J is TRBJ1-5, with D maybe TRBD1 (6 bases). CDR1 is MNHNS, CDR2 SASEGT, per germline. Trimming cost V 4 bases and J 0 bases, with 19 bases left between them. CDR3 size: 18 residues. CDR3 region: CASSVGQGPLYSNQPQHF. The CDR3 DNA reads as TGTGCCAGCAGTGTAGGGCAGGGGCCGCTTTATAGCAATCAGCCCCAGCATTTT.

This clone was picked up one time. The chain recombines TRBV7-2 with TRBJ2-6; D gene uncertain. CDR3 length: 15 residues. V was shortened by 5 bases and J by 2 bases, with 10 bases between the two germline ends. Germline V CDR1 and CDR2: SGHTA, FQGNSA. CDR3 in DNA: TGTGCCAGCAGCCCTACAGATACTGGGGCCAACGTCCTGACTTTC. Translated: CASSPTDTGANVLTF. The full variable domain, with the rest looked up from reference TRBV7-2 and TRBJ2-6, is GAGVSQSPSNKVTEKGKDVELRCDPISGHTALYWYRQSLGQGLEFLIYFQGNSAPDKSGLPSDRFSAERTGGSVSTLTIQRTQQEDSAVYLCASSPTDTGANVLTFGAGSRLTVL.

This chain joins TRBV18 and TRBJ1-1; TRBD1 matches 7 bases. Looked up from germline, CDR1 is KGHSH and CDR2 is LQKENI. CDR3 length equals 15 residues. With V trimmed by 1 base and J by 0 bases, 2 bases remained unmatched. The DNA of the CDR3 is TGTGCCAGCTCACCACAGGGGGCCGTGAACACTGAAGCTTTCTTT. It yields the protein CASSPQGAVNTEAFF.

The chain couples TRBV5-6 to TRBJ2-7; the D gene is possibly TRBD2 (5 bases). Germline CDR1 SGHDT, CDR2 YYEEEE. This CDR3 is 13 amino acids long. V was shortened by 2 bases and J by 5 bases, with 11 bases between the two germline ends. The CDR3 spells CASSLARRDEQYF. The DNA of the CDR3 is TGTGCCAGCAGCTTAGCCCGGCGGGACGAGCAGTACTTC.

CDR3 in amino acids: CASSVQTGPYEQYF. CDR3 bases: TGTGCCAGCAGCGTCCAGACAGGGCCCTACGAGCAGTACTTC. The rearrangement uses TRBV9 and TRBJ2-7, with 7 bases aligning to TRBD1. After removal of 2 bases from V and 2 bases from J, the junction contained 4 bases not matched to a gene. The germline V gene has CDR1 SGDLS and CDR2 YYNGEE. This CDR3 region has 14 residues.

Points on this clone: The sample holds other DNA sequences that translate to the same CDR3. The chain employs TRBV7-8 and TRBJ2-7, with 12 nucleotides matching TRBD2. This CDR3 region has 16 residues. CDR1 SGHVS and CDR2 FQNEAQ come from the germline V gene. V lost 5 bases, J lost 4 bases, and 9 bases stayed unmatched. Here the CDR3 reads CASSPGVTSGGYEQYF. For the CDR3, the DNA is TGTGCCAGCAGCCCCGGGGTAACTAGCGGGGGGTACGAGCAGTACTTC.

The chain carries TRBV5-1 and TRBJ2-6, with 9 bases fitting TRBD1. The CDR3 is 19 residues long. From germline, CDR1 is SGHRS and CDR2 YFSETQ. The V gene end was trimmed by 5 bases and the J gene end by 2 bases; junction bases not matched to a gene: 14. CDR3 protein: CASRQFPGTGTTGANVLTF. DNA for the CDR3: TGCGCCAGCAGACAATTTCCCGGGACAGGGACCACTGGGGCCAACGTCCTGACTTTC.

The CDR3: CASSYRLGNSPLHF. In DNA form, the CDR3 reads TGTGCCAGCAGTTACAGGTTGGGCAATTCACCCCTCCACTTT. The V gene is TRBV27, the J gene TRBJ1-6, with D possibly matching TRBD1 (5 bases). Per germline, CDR1 MNHEY and CDR2 SMNVEV (reference sequence). V was trimmed by 4 bases and J by 7 bases, leaving 11 bases between them. The CDR3 sequence is 14 residues long.

The chain uses TRBV11-3 and TRBJ2-6, with 7 bases that match TRBD1. The CDR3 length is 16 residues. The germline V gene has CDR1 SGHNT and CDR2 YENEEA. The J segment lost 2 bases and the V segment lost 5 bases, leaving 6 bases of the junction unmatched. Here the CDR3 DNA reads TGTGCCAGCAGCGGCCGGGACAGAACTGGGGCCAACGTCCTGACTTTC. Protein sequence: CASSGRDRTGANVLTF.

V and J are TRBV13 and TRBJ2-7, with a possible D match to TRBD1 (6 bases). CDR3 length: 16 residues. Trimming left V 0 bases short and J 4 bases short, with 16 bases between. Per the germline V gene, CDR1 is PRHDT and CDR2 is FYEKMQ (reference sequence). The CDR3 DNA follows: TGTGCCAGCAGCTTAGGGGACAGTTTACGGAGGTACGAGCAGTACTTC. It translates to CASSLGDSLRRYEQYF. Drawing the rest from reference TRBV13 and TRBJ2-7, the complete variable domain is AAGVIQSPRHLIKEKRETATLKCYPIPRHDTVYWYQQGPGQDPQFLISFYEKMQSDKGSIPDRFSAQQFSDYHSELNMSSLELGDSALYFCASSLGDSLRRYEQYFGPGTRLTVT.

J is TRBJ2-3 and V is TRBV11-1, with 8 positions matching TRBD2. V lost 2 bases and J lost 1; bases outside the gene matches: 5. The CDR3 runs to 16 residues. From germline, CDR1 is SGHAT and CDR2 FQDESV (reference sequence). The CDR3 is CASSLLAGGRTDTQYF. CDR3 DNA sequence: TGTGCCAGCAGCTTACTGGCGGGAGGTCGCACAGATACGCAGTATTTT. Looking up the rest from reference TRBV11-1 and TRBJ2-3 gives the full variable domain: EAEVAQSPRYKITEKSQAVAFWCDPISGHATLYWYRQILGQGPELLVQFQDESVVDDSQLPKDRFSAERLKGVDSTLKIQPAELGDSAMYLCASSLLAGGRTDTQYFGPGTRLTVL.

With respect to this clone: Distinct nucleotide sequences in the sample also encode this CDR3. The chain employs TRBV2 and TRBJ1-6; TRBD1 might be the D (6 bases). This CDR3 comprises 14 residues. Germline lookup yields CDR1 SNHLY and CDR2 FYNNEI. Trimming removed 4 bases from V and 7 bases from J, with 11 bases in between. This CDR3 is CASSVTGGNSPLHF. The CDR3 DNA reads as TGTGCCAGCAGTGTGACAGGCGGAAATTCACCCCTCCACTTT.

In the case of this clone: One junction end does not reproduce the germline sequence, and a read error may be involved. This chain links TRBV7-7 with TRBJ2-1; 13 nucleotides line up with TRBD2. The germline V gene encodes CDR1 SSHAT and CDR2 FNYEAQ (reference sequence). The CDR3 length is 15 residues. CDR3 DNA: TGTGCTAGCAGCCCCGGGACTAGCGGGGCTTTAGAGCAGTTCTTC. Translating gives CASSPGTSGALEQFF. The full variable domain, completed using reference TRBV7-7 and TRBJ2-1, is GAGVSQSPRYKVTKRGQDVTLRCDPISSHATLYWYQQALGQGPEFLTYFNYEAQPDKSGLPSDRFSAERPEGSISTLTIQRTEQRDSAMYRCASSPGTSGALEQFFGPGTRLTVL.

This clone occurred a few times. This chain joins TRBV29-1 and TRBJ1-2; D unclear. Germline CDR1 is SQVTM and CDR2 is ANQGSEA. Deletions cut 4 bases from V and 2 bases from J, with 5 bases between. The CDR3 contains 11 residues. CDR3 sequence (DNA): TGCAGCGTTGTCTTCAACTATGGCTACACCTTC. This encodes CSVVFNYGYTF.

The sample holds one count of this clone. The chain links TRBV7-3 to TRBJ1-2; no firm D call. This CDR3 spans 15 amino acids. Germline-derived CDR1 and CDR2 are SGHTA and FQGTGA. V was cut by 0 bases and J by 1 base, with 9 bases left in between. The chain's CDR3 is CASSLTGLDNYGYTF. The CDR3 coding sequence is TGTGCCAGCAGCTTAACGGGCCTGGATAACTATGGCTACACCTTC. The whole variable domain, filled in from reference TRBV7-3 and TRBJ1-2, reads GAGVSQTPSNKVTEKGKYVELRCDPISGHTALYWYRQSLGQGPEFLIYFQGTGAADDSGLPNDRFFAVRPEGSVSTLKIQRTERGDSAVYLCASSLTGLDNYGYTFGSGTRLTVV.

This clone was seen once. The chain couples TRBV12-3 or TRBV12-4 to TRBJ1-1; D might be TRBD1 (6 bases). Trimming removed 7 bases from V and 5 bases from J, with 14 bases in between. The CDR3 has 13 amino acids. The CDR3 spells CASTPGHGTEAFF. The CDR3 DNA is TGTGCCAGCACCCCGGGACACGGGACTGAAGCTTTCTTT.

This rearrangement joins TRBV2 to TRBJ2-7, with 10 bases lining up with TRBD2. The germline CDR1 and CDR2 sequences are SNHLY and FYNNEI. V was pared by 6 bases and J by 3 bases, with 5 bases of the junction left unmatched. CDR3 length: 14 amino acids. CDR3 region: CASRALAGVYEQYF. CDR3 nucleotides: TGTGCCAGCAGAGCTCTAGCGGGAGTCTACGAGCAGTACTTC.

This chain links TRBV5-1 with TRBJ1-5; TRBD1 matches 9 bases. Germline V CDR1 and CDR2: SGHRS, YFSETQ. Germline trimming cut 4 bases from V and 6 bases from J; bases unmatched to any gene: 8. The CDR3 has 15 amino acids. CDR3 sequence: CASSPGTGFTQPQHF. DNA for the CDR3: TGCGCCAGCAGCCCCGGGACAGGGTTTACTCAGCCCCAGCATTTT.

This chain joins TRBV2 and TRBJ2-1; 11 nucleotides align to TRBD2. Unmatched junction bases numbered 3, after V lost 5 bases and J lost 3 bases. Germline assignment: CDR1 SNHLY and CDR2 FYNNEI. This CDR3 has 15 amino acids. The CDR3 region has the DNA TGTGCCAGCAGTCCTAGCGGGAGGAACTACAATGAGCAGTTCTTC. The encoded protein is CASSPSGRNYNEQFF.

The V call is TRBV2, the J call TRBJ2-5; 9 bases are a match to TRBD2. Trimming cost V 6 bases and J 5 bases; bases outside gene matches: 10. The CDR3 loop spans 15 amino acids. Germline V gene sequence: CDR1 SNHLY, CDR2 FYNNEI. In DNA, the CDR3 is TGTGCCAGCAGGGTACTTAGCGGGAGAGGGGAGACCCAGTACTTC. Translation: CASRVLSGRGETQYF.

V gene TRBV27 combines with J gene TRBJ1-4; TRBD1 is a possible D gene (5 bases). Between the trimmed V and J ends, which lost 1 base and 10 bases, there was a span of 16 bases. This CDR3 region has 15 residues. CDR1 and CDR2 from the germline V gene are MNHEY and SMNVEV (reference sequence). The CDR3 nucleotides are TGTGCCAGCAGTTTATTTTCAGGGATCGATGGAAAACTGTTTTTT. Translating it yields CASSLFSGIDGKLFF.

The V gene is TRBV20-1, the J gene TRBJ2-5, with D possibly being TRBD1 (6 bases). The germline V gene has CDR1 DFQATT and CDR2 SNEGSKA (reference sequence). With 3 bases removed from V and 2 bases from J, the gap between germline ends came to 10 bases. This CDR3 contains 13 residues. The DNA for the CDR3 is TGCAGTGCTAGTGGGGGCTGGCAAGAGACCCAGTACTTC. Its translation is CSASGGWQETQYF.

The chain couples TRBV10-3 to TRBJ1-5; D might be TRBD1 (5 bases). V was clipped by 8 bases and J by 8 bases, with 16 bases between them. Germline V lookup: CDR1 ENHRY, CDR2 SYGVKD. The CDR3 loop spans 13 amino acids. The DNA for the CDR3 is TGTGCCATCGATCGACAGACCTTAGAGCCCCAGCATTTT. This encodes CAIDRQTLEPQHF.

The J gene is TRBJ1-6, the V gene TRBV28, with 8 nucleotides matching TRBD1. The CDR3 is 14 amino acids. Germline CDR1 is MDHEN and CDR2 is SYDVKM. V gave up 3 bases and J gave up 14 bases; unmatched junction bases: 9. CDR3 DNA: TGTGCCAGCAGTTTCCACGGACAGGGACGGTCCCTCCACTTT. It encodes CASSFHGQGRSLHF.